What follows describes a single T cell receptor (beta chain). No antigen is known for it. The V gene lost 0 bases and the J gene lost 2 bases, with 9 bases spanning the gap. The CDR3 spans 15 residues. Looked up from germline, CDR1 is SGHRS and CDR2 is YFSETQ. The data were obtained in a study of T cell responses to AZD1222 COVID-19 vaccine. Regarding the study as a whole: Reports indicate that nearly half of spike-specific TCRs are directed at unmutated variant regions. Clonal diversity was possibly underestimated, and the donors were mostly white British, with more females. Only a handful of individuals given AZD1222 were seropositive at baseline.

Clones were read by immunoSEQ multiplex PCR, and TCRdb kept only the in-frame ones, dropping some. The sample has 85,000 to 130,000 clones; about 89% are singletons. The specimen comprised peripheral blood, sampled 28 days after the second dose of the MenACWY control vaccine. This clonotype was obtained from an adult who received the MenACWY meningococcal vaccine as a control. The V gene is TRBV5-1, the J gene TRBJ1-5; tentative D call: TRBD1 (6 bases). The CDR3 nucleotides read TGCGCCAGCAGCTTGGAGGGACACGGCAATCAGCCCCAGCATTTT. Translated: CASSLEGHGNQPQHF.